This is a list of T cell receptor beta chains from one sample in a study of OX40 agonist ivuxolimab in advanced cancers. Clones were read by immunoSEQ multiplex PCR, and TCRdb kept only the in-frame ones, dropping some. The sample holds 75,000 to 100,000 clones, roughly nine tenths seen once. The material was CD4+ or CD8+ T cells sorted from blood, obtained in a trial of the OX40 agonist ivuxolimab. All receptors come from an adult with an advanced solid tumor such as melanoma, head and neck, liver or kidney cancer. The CDR3 runs from the conserved cysteine through the conserved F or W. The D gene is left open where the match is weak. Rows may omit the clone size; those that give it use once, few, many or a size class.

d_gene | j_gene | abundance | v_gene | CDR3aa | CDR3nt
TRBD1 | TRBJ2-7 | few | TRBV19 | CASSMDRGQQYF | TGTGCCAGTAGTATGGACAGGGGGCAGCAGTACTTC
. | TRBJ1-5 | . | TRBV7-8 | CASSPRRGRDQPQHF | TGTGCCAGCTCCCCTCGCAGGGGTAGGGATCAGCCCCAGCATTTT
TRBD1 | TRBJ1-1 | . | TRBV14 | CASSQTTGTGAFF | TGTGCCAGCAGCCAGACAACCGGGACAGGTGCTTTCTTT
TRBD1 | TRBJ1-6 | . | TRBV11-2 | CASSPPGQLYSPLHF | TGTGCCAGCAGCCCCCCGGGACAGCTCTATTCACCCCTCCACTTT
. | TRBJ2-5 | . | TRBV9 | CASSVLDRPQETQYF | TGTGCCAGCAGCGTGCTGGACAGACCGCAAGAGACCCAGTACTTC
TRBD1 | TRBJ2-5 | . | TRBV5-1 | CASSARQGAQETQYF | TGCGCCAGCAGCGCTAGACAGGGGGCCCAAGAGACCCAGTACTTC
. | TRBJ1-2 | . | TRBV5-1 | CASSLTAVYGYTF | TGCGCCAGCAGCTTAACAGCGGTCTATGGCTACACCTTC
TRBD2 | TRBJ2-7 | . | TRBV4-3 | CASSQDRGGAYEQYF | TGCGCCAGCAGCCAAGATCGGGGAGGGGCCTACGAGCAGTACTTC
TRBD1 | TRBJ2-2 | . | TRBV7-6 | CASSSRQGSENGELFF | TGTGCCAGCAGCTCGAGACAGGGGTCGGAGAACGGGGAGCTGTTTTTT
TRBD2 | TRBJ2-3 | . | TRBV30 | CAWTLAGGPTDTQYF | TGTGCCTGGACCCTAGCGGGGGGGCCCACAGATACGCAGTATTTT
. | TRBJ2-5 | . | TRBV7-7 | CASSRDYQETQYF | TGTGCTAGCAGCCGGGACTACCAAGAGACCCAGTACTTC
TRBD1 | TRBJ1-1 | . | TRBV5-5 | CASSLTGGSTEAFF | TGTGCCAGCAGCTTGACAGGGGGCAGCACTGAAGCTTTCTTT
. | TRBJ1-5 | . | TRBV7-9 | CASSGTGIGPQHF | TGTGCCAGCAGCGGAACAGGGATCGGGCCCCAGCATTTT
. | TRBJ2-3 | . | TRBV5-8 | CASSLAGRGDTQYF | TGTGCCAGCAGCTTGGCCGGAAGAGGGGATACGCAGTATTTT